The text below deals with one T cell receptor (beta chain). TCR beta CDR3 regions were amplified from RNA transcripts. HTBI primers were employed in a first-round RT-PCR of the TCR CDR3. TCRdb reanalysed the multiplex PCR reads using MiXCR and keeps one entry per CDR3 protein. In the table there are around 380,000 distinct CDR3 sequences, roughly 14% of which are singletons. This sample stems from a study of T cells in Graves' hyperthyroidism and ophthalmopathy. Trimming stripped 8 bases from V and 2 bases from J, with 13 bases between. This CDR3 contains 13 residues. From germline, CDR1 is ENHRY and CDR2 SYGVKD. Orbital computed tomography, thyroid ultrasound, serum thyroxine and TRAb, and clinical symptoms together informed the diagnoses.

This TCR was recovered from a man under 40 with Graves' hyperthyroidism that later progressed to Graves' ophthalmopathy. The chain combines TRBV10-3 with TRBJ2-7, with D possibly being TRBD1 (6 bases). Source material: blood. CDR3 region: CAIGSQGPYEQYF. For the CDR3, the DNA is TGTGCCATCGGCTCACAGGGACCCTACGAGCAGTACTTC.